These 10 T cell receptor beta chains originate from one sample sequenced in a study of PD-1 blockade in classical Hodgkin lymphoma (dated by TCRdb to 2019 to 2021). The time point label corresponds to: newly diagnosed, previously untreated cHL patient sample. CD4+ T cells were purified from thawed PBMCs by magnetic negative selection with a Miltenyi CD4+ T cell isolation kit. Library method: the immunoSEQ multiplex PCR assay. Here the immuneACCESS table is served through TCRdb, limited to in-frame sequences with V and J called. Missing clones are a known gap in these copies; in checked studies unresolved V genes cover under half, and the rest lacks a known reason. Counted in this sample were around 26,000 clones; less than 95% of them appeared once. The ten largest clones add up to more than 0.45% of the sample. The sequencing input was CD4+ T cells from blood. These receptors originate from a human donor with classical Hodgkin lymphoma.

V gene TRBV27 combines with J gene TRBJ2-7; possibly TRBD1 for D (6 bases). Trimming removed 6 bases from V and 6 bases from J, with 21 bases in between. The germline V gene has CDR1 MNHEY and CDR2 SMNVEV (reference sequence). The CDR3 loop spans 15 amino acids. CDR3 bases: TGTGCCAGCAGCCCTACCCCGACAGGCCTTGGCGAGCAGTACTTC. Protein sequence: CASSPTPTGLGEQYF.

The chain is built from TRBV14 and TRBJ2-2; D remains unclear. Germline V CDR1 and CDR2: SGHDN, FVKESK. CDR3 size: 15 residues. Trimming stripped 2 bases from V and 7 bases from J, with 14 bases between. CDR3 sequence: CASSQRESVGGELFF. The CDR3, as DNA: TGTGCCAGCAGCCAACGTGAATCGGTCGGCGGGGAGCTGTTTTTT.

Of note for this clone: The junction shows a germline mismatch at one end, possibly a read error. V and J are TRBV7-9 and TRBJ1-2, with TRBD1 identical over 7 bases. CDR3 length: 13 residues. Germline loops: CDR1 SEHNR, CDR2 FQNEAQ (reference sequence). The CDR3 here is CASSLDFMDRQNF. DNA of the CDR3: TGTGCCAGCAGCTTAGATTTCATGGACAGGCAGAACTTC. Supplemented by reference TRBV7-9 and TRBJ1-2, the full variable domain reads DTGVSQNPRHKITKRGQNVTFRCDPISEHNRLYWYRQTLGQGPEFLTYFQNEAQLEKSRLLSDRFSAERPKGSFSTLEIQRTEQGDSAMYLCASSLDFMDRQNFGSGTRLTVV.

This clone was picked up one time. This rearrangement joins TRBV2 to TRBJ2-4; 15 nucleotides line up with TRBD2. V was clipped by 3 bases and J by 9 bases; unmatched bases: 6. There are 16 residues in the CDR3. Looked up from germline, CDR1 is SNHLY and CDR2 is FYNNEI. The CDR3 region is CASSEGLAGGRSIQYF. DNA of the CDR3: TGTGCCAGCAGTGAGGGACTAGCGGGGGGCCGGAGCATTCAGTACTTC.

This rearrangement joins TRBV7-9 to TRBJ1-1; 9 nucleotides match TRBD1. V was pared by 3 bases and J by 3 bases, with 11 bases of the junction left unmatched. This CDR3 has 17 residues. CDR1 SEHNR and CDR2 FQNEAQ come from the germline V gene (reference sequence). CDR3 sequence (DNA): TGTGCCAGCAGCTTGGGAACCGGGACAGGGAGGTACACTGAAGCTTTCTTT. This codes for CASSLGTGTGRYTEAFF. Looking up the rest from reference TRBV7-9 and TRBJ1-1 gives the full variable domain: DTGVSQNPRHKITKRGQNVTFRCDPISEHNRLYWYRQTLGQGPEFLTYFQNEAQLEKSRLLSDRFSAERPKGSFSTLEIQRTEQGDSAMYLCASSLGTGTGRYTEAFFGQGTRLTVV.

The chain uses TRBV5-1 and TRBJ2-1, with D perhaps TRBD1 (5 bases). Germline CDR1 SGHRS, CDR2 YFSETQ. V shed 4 bases and J shed 1 base, with 15 bases lying between them. The CDR3 extends over 16 amino acids. The CDR3 protein is CASSAAGLRSYNEQFF. The CDR3 DNA follows: TGCGCCAGCAGCGCTGCAGGGCTTAGGTCCTACAATGAGCAGTTCTTC.

This chain uses TRBV7-2 with TRBJ1-4, with no clear D. With 0 bases removed from V and 7 bases from J, the gap between germline ends came to 9 bases. The CDR3 consists of 14 residues. CDR1 is SGHTA, CDR2 FQGNSA, per germline. The CDR3 region is CASSLAGRAEKLFF. The CDR3 nucleotides read TGTGCCAGCAGCTTAGCGGGTAGGGCTGAAAAACTGTTTTTT.

The rearrangement joins TRBV5-6 to TRBJ2-5, with 9 bases identical to TRBD1. Looked up from germline, CDR1 is SGHDT and CDR2 is YYEEEE. The CDR3 consists of 18 residues. V dropped 4 bases and J dropped 2; count of bases not matched to a gene: 15. The CDR3 DNA reads as TGTGCCAGCAGCCTCGGACCCGGGACAGGGATGACACAAGAGACCCAGTACTTC. Protein sequence: CASSLGPGTGMTQETQYF.

Written as DNA, the CDR3 is TGCGCCAGCAGTGGACAGAACACTGAAGCTTTCTTT. Protein: CASSGQNTEAFF. The chain uses TRBV10-1 and TRBJ1-1, with unresolved D. Germline V gives CDR1 WNHNN, CDR2 SYGVQD (reference sequence). The CDR3 contains 12 residues. The V end lost 4 bases, the J end lost 1 base, and 4 bases lay between the germline ends.

V is TRBV5-6 and J is TRBJ1-6; D is ambiguous. Trimming pared 2 bases from V and 0 bases from J, leaving 18 bases between. The CDR3 extends over 19 amino acids. The germline CDR1 and CDR2 sequences are SGHDT and YYEEEE. The CDR3 here is CASSFRLGSPSSYNSPLHF. The CDR3 bases are TGTGCCAGCAGCTTCCGGCTCGGCAGCCCGAGCTCCTATAATTCACCCCTCCACTTT. The variable domain in full, with the rest retrieved from reference TRBV5-6 and TRBJ1-6, is DAGVTQSPTHLIKTRGQQVTLRCSPKSGHDTVSWYQQALGQGPQFIFQYYEEEERQRGNFPDRFSGHQFPNYSSELNVNALLLGDSALYLCASSFRLGSPSSYNSPLHFGNGTRLTVT.